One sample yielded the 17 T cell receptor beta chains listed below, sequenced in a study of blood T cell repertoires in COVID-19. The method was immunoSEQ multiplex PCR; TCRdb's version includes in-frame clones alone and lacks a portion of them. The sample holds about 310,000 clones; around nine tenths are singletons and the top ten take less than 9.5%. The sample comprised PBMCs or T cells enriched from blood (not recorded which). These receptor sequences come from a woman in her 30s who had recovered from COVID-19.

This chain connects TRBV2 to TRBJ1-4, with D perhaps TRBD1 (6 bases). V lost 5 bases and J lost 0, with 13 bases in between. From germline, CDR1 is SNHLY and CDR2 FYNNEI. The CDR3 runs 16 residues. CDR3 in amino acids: CASSKDRPPTNEKLFF. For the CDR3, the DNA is TGTGCCAGCAGTAAAGACAGGCCACCAACTAATGAAAAACTGTTTTTT.

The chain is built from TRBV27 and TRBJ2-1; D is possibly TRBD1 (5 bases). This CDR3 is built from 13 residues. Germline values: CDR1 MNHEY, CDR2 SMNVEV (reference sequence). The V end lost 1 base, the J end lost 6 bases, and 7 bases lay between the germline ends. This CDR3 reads CASSLWQGNEQFF. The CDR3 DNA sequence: TGTGCCAGCAGTTTATGGCAGGGCAATGAGCAGTTCTTC.

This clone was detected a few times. The CDR3 loop is CASRAGDLKNTEAFF. CDR3 bases: TGTGCCAGCCGGGCGGGCGACCTTAAGAACACTGAAGCTTTCTTT. The chain carries TRBV7-9 and TRBJ1-1; the D is unclear. Germline lookup yields CDR1 SEHNR and CDR2 FQNEAQ (reference sequence). The CDR3 runs 15 residues. Trimming pared 8 bases from V and 1 base from J, leaving 17 bases between. The full variable domain, in which reference TRBV7-9 and TRBJ1-1 provide the parts outside the CDR3, is DTGVSQNPRHKITKRGQNVTFRCDPISEHNRLYWYRQTLGQGPEFLTYFQNEAQLEKSRLLSDRFSAERPKGSFSTLEIQRTEQGDSAMYLCASRAGDLKNTEAFFGQGTRLTVV.

CDR3 loop: CASLSFWDNEQYF. The CDR3 DNA is TGTGCCAGCTTAAGTTTTTGGGACAACGAGCAGTACTTC. This rearrangement joins TRBV28 to TRBJ2-7; D possibly corresponds to TRBD1 (6 bases). The CDR3 covers 13 residues. In germline, CDR1 is MDHEN, CDR2 SYDVKM. V was pared by 8 bases and J by 5 bases, with 16 bases between.

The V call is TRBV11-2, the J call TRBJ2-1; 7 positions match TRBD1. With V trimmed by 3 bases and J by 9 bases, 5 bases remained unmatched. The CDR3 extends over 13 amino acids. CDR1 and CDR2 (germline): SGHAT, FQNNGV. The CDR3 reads CASSLGAGGEQFF. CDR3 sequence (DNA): TGTGCCAGCAGCTTGGGGGCAGGGGGTGAGCAGTTCTTC. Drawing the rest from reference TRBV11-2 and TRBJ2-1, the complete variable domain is EAGVAQSPRYKIIEKRQSVAFWCNPISGHATLYWYQQILGQGPKLLIQFQNNGVVDDSQLPKDRFSAERLKGVDSTLKIQPAKLEDSAVYLCASSLGAGGEQFFGPGTRLTVL.

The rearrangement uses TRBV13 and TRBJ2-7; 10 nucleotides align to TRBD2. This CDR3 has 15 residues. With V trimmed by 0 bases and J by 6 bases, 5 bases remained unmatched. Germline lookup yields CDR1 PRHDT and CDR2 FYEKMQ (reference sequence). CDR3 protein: CASSLGTSGYSEQYF. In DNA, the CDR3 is TGTGCCAGCAGCTTAGGGACTAGCGGGTATAGCGAGCAGTACTTC.

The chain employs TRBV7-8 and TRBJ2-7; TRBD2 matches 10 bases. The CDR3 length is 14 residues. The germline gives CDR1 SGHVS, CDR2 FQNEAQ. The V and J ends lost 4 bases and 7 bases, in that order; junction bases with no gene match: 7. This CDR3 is CASSSGLAEREQYF. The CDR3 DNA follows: TGTGCCAGCAGCTCCGGACTAGCGGAGCGGGAGCAGTACTTC.

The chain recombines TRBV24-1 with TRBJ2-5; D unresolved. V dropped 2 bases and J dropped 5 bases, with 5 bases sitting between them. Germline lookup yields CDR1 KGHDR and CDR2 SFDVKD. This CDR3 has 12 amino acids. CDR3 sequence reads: CATSDSRETQYF. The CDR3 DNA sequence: TGTGCCACCAGTGATTCGCGCGAGACCCAGTACTTC.

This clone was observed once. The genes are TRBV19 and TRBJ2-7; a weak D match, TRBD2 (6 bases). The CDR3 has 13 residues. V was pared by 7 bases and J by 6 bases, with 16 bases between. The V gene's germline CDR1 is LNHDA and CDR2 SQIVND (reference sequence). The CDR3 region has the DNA TGTGCCAGTAAGGGCGGGATAGGGAGCGAGCAGTACTTC. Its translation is CASKGGIGSEQYF.

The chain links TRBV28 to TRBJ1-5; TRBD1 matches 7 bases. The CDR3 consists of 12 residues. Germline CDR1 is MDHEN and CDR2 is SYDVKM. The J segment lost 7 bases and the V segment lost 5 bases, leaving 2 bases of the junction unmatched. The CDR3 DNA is TGTGCCAGCAGTAGGGGGCAGCAGCCCCAGCATTTT. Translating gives CASSRGQQPQHF.

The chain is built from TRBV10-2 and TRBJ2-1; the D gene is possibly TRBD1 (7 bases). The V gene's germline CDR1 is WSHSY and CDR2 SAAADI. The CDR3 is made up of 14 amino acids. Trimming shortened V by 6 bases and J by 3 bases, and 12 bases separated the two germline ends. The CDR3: CASRPGGLYNEQFF. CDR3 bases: TGCGCCAGCAGGCCAGGGGGGCTCTACAATGAGCAGTTCTTC.

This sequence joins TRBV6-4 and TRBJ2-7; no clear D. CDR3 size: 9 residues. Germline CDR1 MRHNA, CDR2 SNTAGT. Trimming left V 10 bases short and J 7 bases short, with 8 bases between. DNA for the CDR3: TGTGCCAATTCACTGGAGCAGTACTTC. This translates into CANSLEQYF.

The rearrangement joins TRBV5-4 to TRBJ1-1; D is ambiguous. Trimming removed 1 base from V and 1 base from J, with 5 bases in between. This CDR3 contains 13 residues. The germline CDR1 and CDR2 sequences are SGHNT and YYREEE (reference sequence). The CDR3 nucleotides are TGTGCCAGCAGCTTGCAGGCGAACACTGAAGCTTTCTTT. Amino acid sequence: CASSLQANTEAFF.

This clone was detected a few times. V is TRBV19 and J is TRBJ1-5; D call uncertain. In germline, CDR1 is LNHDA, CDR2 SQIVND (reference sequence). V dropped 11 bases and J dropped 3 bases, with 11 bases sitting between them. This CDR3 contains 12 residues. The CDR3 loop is CAGGNFNQPQHF. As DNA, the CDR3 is TGTGCCGGAGGTAACTTCAATCAGCCCCAGCATTTT.

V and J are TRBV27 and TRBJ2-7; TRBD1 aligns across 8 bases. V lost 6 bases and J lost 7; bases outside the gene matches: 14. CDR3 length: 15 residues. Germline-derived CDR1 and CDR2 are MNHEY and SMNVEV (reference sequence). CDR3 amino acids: CASRIGTGHLWEQYF. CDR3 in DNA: TGTGCCAGCAGGATCGGGACAGGACACCTGTGGGAGCAGTACTTC.

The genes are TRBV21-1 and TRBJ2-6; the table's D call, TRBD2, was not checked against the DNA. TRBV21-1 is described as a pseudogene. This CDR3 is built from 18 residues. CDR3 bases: TGTGCCAGCAGCTCACGACAACCCGGGGGCTCTGGGGCCAACGTCCTGACTTTC. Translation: CASSSRQPGGSGANVLTF.

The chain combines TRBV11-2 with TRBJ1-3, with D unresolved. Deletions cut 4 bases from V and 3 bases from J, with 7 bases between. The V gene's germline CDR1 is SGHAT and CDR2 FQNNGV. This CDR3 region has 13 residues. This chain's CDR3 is CASSSNSGNTIYF. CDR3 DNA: TGTGCCAGCAGCTCTAACAGTGGAAACACCATATATTTT.